These 13 T cell receptor beta chains share one sample of origin, sequenced in a study of graft-versus-host responses after intestinal transplantation. Antigen specificity for these receptors is unknown. Method: immunoSEQ multiplex PCR; TCRdb's copy keeps in-frame clones and lacks some. This sample has about 82,000 clones, with 91% found just once. Sequenced material: unstimulated CD4+ T cells sorted from spleen or lymph node cells, taken before intestinal transplant. The receptors stem from a human donor who received an intestinal transplant.

This chain joins TRBV2 and TRBJ2-7, with 11 positions matching TRBD1. Germline V gene data show CDR1 as SNHLY and CDR2 as FYNNEI. The CDR3 extends over 13 amino acids. J was trimmed by 7 bases and V by 6 bases; bases with no gene match: 5. The CDR3: CASSGQGAREQYF. The CDR3 DNA reads as TGTGCCAGCAGCGGACAGGGGGCGAGGGAGCAGTACTTC.

This clone was observed once. The rearrangement joins TRBV7-2 to TRBJ1-6, with a weak D call TRBD1 (5 bases). Germline V CDR1 and CDR2: SGHTA, FQGNSA. Trimming removed 7 bases from V and 7 bases from J, with 20 bases in between. The CDR3 has 16 amino acids. The chain's CDR3 is CASTNQPGLENSPLHF. The DNA for the CDR3 is TGTGCCAGCACCAACCAACCAGGGTTGGAGAATTCACCCCTCCACTTT.

This chain connects TRBV5-1 to TRBJ1-1; 11 bases fit TRBD1. The CDR3 length is 16 residues. Looked up from germline, CDR1 is SGHRS and CDR2 is YFSETQ. The junction had 6 bases not matched to a gene; V was cut back by 5 bases and J by 0 bases. The CDR3 DNA follows: TGCGCCAGCAGGTCCGGGACAGGGGGATTGAACACTGAAGCTTTCTTT. This codes for CASRSGTGGLNTEAFF.

This clone is a singleton in its sample. V usage is TRBV5-1 and J usage is TRBJ2-1; 7 positions match TRBD2. V shed 5 bases and J 3 bases; nucleotides not matched to a gene: 5. The CDR3 totals 14 residues. Germline assignment: CDR1 SGHRS and CDR2 YFSETQ. The CDR3 reads CASRGASGYNEQFF. For the CDR3, the DNA is TGCGCCAGCAGAGGCGCTAGCGGCTACAATGAGCAGTTCTTC.

V and J are TRBV7-2 and TRBJ2-7; tentative D call: TRBD2 (7 bases). This CDR3 spans 16 amino acids. V lost 5 bases and J lost 3, with 20 bases in between. Germline assignment: CDR1 SGHTA and CDR2 FQGNSA. Here the CDR3 reads CASSPLIGGAGYEQYF. CDR3 DNA: TGTGCCAGCAGCCCCCTCATAGGGGGGGCGGGCTACGAGCAGTACTTC.

Turning to this clone: The sample carries other DNA sequences with the same CDR3. The CDR3 bases are TGCGCCAGCAGCCAAGGGACAGGCAATTCACCCCTCCACTTT. Its protein product is CASSQGTGNSPLHF. The chain has TRBV4-3 and TRBJ1-6; TRBD1 matches 7 bases. Germline-derived CDR1 and CDR2 are LGHNA and YSLEER. J lost 7 bases, V lost 1 base, and 1 base had no gene match. CDR3 length: 14 residues.

The V and J genes are TRBV14 and TRBJ1-2; D is undetermined. The V end lost 2 bases, the J end lost 0 bases, and 10 bases lay between the germline ends. Germline V gene lookup returns CDR1 SGHDN and CDR2 FVKESK. The CDR3 length is 15 residues. The CDR3 nucleotides read TGTGCCAGCAGCCAATTGAGGGCGCCTAACTATGGCTACACCTTC. This sequence encodes CASSQLRAPNYGYTF.

V usage is TRBV7-9 and J usage is TRBJ1-6; 10 bases align to TRBD1. Germline V gene data show CDR1 as SEHNR and CDR2 as FQNEAQ (reference sequence). The CDR3 runs 17 residues. V was pared by 6 bases and J by 7 bases, with 12 bases of the junction left unmatched. As DNA, the CDR3 is TGTGCCAGCAGGCCCCAAACCGGGACAGGGGTGAATTCACCCCTCCACTTT. Amino acids: CASRPQTGTGVNSPLHF.

This rearrangement joins TRBV30 to TRBJ1-2; TRBD1 agrees at 9 bases. Germline CDR1 and CDR2: GTSNPN and SVGIG (reference sequence). The length of the CDR3 is 13 residues. With V trimmed by 2 bases and J by 8 bases, 6 bases remained unmatched. CDR3 protein: CAWSTGQGQGYTF. CDR3 nucleotide sequence: TGTGCCTGGAGTACGGGACAGGGACAGGGCTACACCTTC.

The chain links TRBV19 to TRBJ2-1, with D possibly matching TRBD1 (5 bases). The length of the CDR3 is 15 residues. The germline CDR1 and CDR2 sequences are LNHDA and SQIVND (reference sequence). V lost 3 bases and J 3 bases, leaving 12 bases between the germline ends. The CDR3 loop is CASSIKRQFYNEQFF. CDR3 nucleotide sequence: TGTGCCAGTAGTATCAAGAGACAGTTCTACAATGAGCAGTTCTTC.

The chain employs TRBV29-1 and TRBJ1-4; 10 bases fit TRBD1. This CDR3 is 13 amino acids long. The J segment lost 7 bases and the V segment lost 4 bases, leaving 3 bases of the junction unmatched. Germline CDR1 and CDR2: SQVTM and ANQGSEA. The CDR3 coding sequence is TGCAGCGTTGCCCGGACAGGGGGTGAAAAACTGTTTTTT. It translates to CSVARTGGEKLFF.

The V call is TRBV19, the J call TRBJ1-1; D is possibly TRBD1 (5 bases). The CDR3 is 16 residues long. V was trimmed by 4 bases and J by 0 bases, leaving 15 bases between them. Germline values: CDR1 LNHDA, CDR2 SQIVND (reference sequence). As DNA, the CDR3 is TGTGCCAGTAGTACGCCGGGACTTCTTATGAACACTGAAGCTTTCTTT. This sequence encodes CASSTPGLLMNTEAFF.

The rearrangement uses TRBV5-1 and TRBJ2-3; the match to TRBD2 covers 13 bases. Germline trimming cut 4 bases from V and 0 bases from J; bases unmatched to any gene: 8. Per the germline V gene, CDR1 is SGHRS and CDR2 is YFSETQ. This CDR3 is built from 18 residues. The CDR3 here is CASSLWTSGGISTDTQYF. CDR3 DNA sequence: TGCGCCAGCAGCCTCTGGACTAGCGGGGGCATAAGCACAGATACGCAGTATTTT.